This TCR beta chain came from a study of tumor-infiltrating lymphocytes in primary liver carcinoma. With a constant-region primer, TCR beta cDNA was made from 500 ng of total RNA. Each TCR beta library was derived from three nested multiplex PCR rounds that employed slightly modified ARM-PCR. A C-beta reverse primer was combined with TRBV1-TRBV30 forward primers in the first two PCR rounds, and each round had 9 to 10 cycles. From the multiplex PCR reads, TCRdb called clonotypes with MiXCR, one entry per CDR3 protein. The repertoire holds about 120,000 distinct CDR3 sequences, with around 70% as singletons. Study results and limitations: Pairs of tumor regions overlapped more than tumor-adjacent and tumor-blood pairs did. With p = 0.039, the top-250-clone fraction in tumors significantly exceeded that in blood.

This clonotype was detected many times. Its antigen is not identified. DNA and RNA were both co-extracted from 20-30 mg of bulk tissue that had not been sorted. V lost 7 bases, J lost 9 bases, and 11 bases stayed unmatched. Germline CDR1 MDHEN, CDR2 SYDVKM. CDR3 length: 14 amino acids. This TCR derives from a woman aged 55-70 years with primary liver carcinoma and hepatitis B virus infection. V usage is TRBV28 and J usage is TRBJ2-7, with 11 bases fitting TRBD2. The material sequenced was tumor-adjacent normal liver tissue. The CDR3 spells CASTNGASGRTQYF. CDR3 sequence (DNA): TGTGCCAGCACCAATGGGGCTAGCGGGAGGACGCAGTACTTC.